The source of this TCR beta chain is a study of T cell changes during pregnancy in multiple sclerosis. The CDR3 contains 13 residues. The ends lost 3 bases at V and 5 bases at J; junction bases unmatched: 6. In germline, CDR1 is GTSNPN, CDR2 SVGIG (reference sequence). Some clones are missing from TCRdb's copy, which holds only in-frame ones; the method was immunoSEQ multiplex PCR. The table records under 70,000 clones, about 90% of them present only once. The receptor comes from a female donor with multiple sclerosis, enrolled in a pregnancy study. Sequencing was performed on CD4+ T cells from peripheral blood mononuclear cells, taken after pregnancy. The gene calls are TRBV30 and TRBJ1-1; 7 positions agree with TRBD1. In nucleotides, the CDR3 is TGTGCCTGGAGGCACAGGGGAGGAACTGAAGCTTTCTTT. Amino acid sequence: CAWRHRGGTEAFF.